This TCR beta chain appears in the sequencing data of a study of blood T cell repertoires in COVID-19. The wider study: Recovery meant two consecutive negative NP/OP PCR tests, professional clearance, or resolved symptoms.

Clones were read by immunoSEQ multiplex PCR, and TCRdb kept only the in-frame ones, dropping some. The sample lists over 110,000 clones, over 70% occurring once. Participants were aged 18 to 89 years, lived in 25 or so US areas, and enrolled virtually. Trimming at V came to 6 bases and at J to 7 bases, leaving 10 bases not matched to a gene. Germline assignment: CDR1 SEHNR and CDR2 FQNEAQ (reference sequence). CDR3 length equals 15 residues. The material sequenced was PBMCs or T cells enriched from blood (not recorded which). This sequence originates from a man aged 45-65 years in a cohort exposed to, infected with or recovered from COVID-19 (not recorded which). The V and J genes are TRBV7-9 and TRBJ1-3, with 9 nucleotides matching TRBD1. In DNA form, the CDR3 reads TGTGCCAGCAGTTTTCCCCTCGGACAGGGGAACACCATATATTTT. Its protein product is CASSFPLGQGNTIYF.